Following are 32 T cell receptor beta chains from one sample sequenced in a study of blood T cell repertoires in COVID-19. Libraries were prepared by immunoSEQ multiplex PCR; TCRdb keeps only in-frame clonotypes and omits some of them. The repertoire holds a few hundred thousand clones, about 89% seen once, with roughly 8% in the top ten. The sample taken for sequencing was peripheral blood. These receptors were taken from a woman between 45 and 60 years old who had recovered from COVID-19.

J is TRBJ2-7 and V is TRBV9; TRBD1 agrees at 8 bases. The CDR3 length is 15 residues. Trimming cost V 4 bases and J 6 bases; bases outside gene matches: 12. From germline, CDR1 is SGDLS and CDR2 YYNGEE. CDR3 sequence reads: CASSRRGDRPSEQYF. The CDR3 nucleotides read TGTGCCAGCAGCCGCAGAGGGGACAGGCCCTCCGAGCAGTACTTC.

The J gene is TRBJ2-1, the V gene TRBV7-9; 11 nucleotides match TRBD2. The CDR3 spans 15 residues. V lost 4 bases and J lost 4; bases outside the gene matches: 3. Per germline, CDR1 SEHNR and CDR2 FQNEAQ (reference sequence). DNA for the CDR3: TGTGCCAGCAGCTCCCGACTAGCGGGGTACAATGAGCAGTTCTTC. Encoded protein: CASSSRLAGYNEQFF. Using reference TRBV7-9 and TRBJ2-1 for the parts outside the CDR3, the full variable domain is DTGVSQNPRHKITKRGQNVTFRCDPISEHNRLYWYRQTLGQGPEFLTYFQNEAQLEKSRLLSDRFSAERPKGSFSTLEIQRTEQGDSAMYLCASSSRLAGYNEQFFGPGTRLTVL.

CDR3 protein: CASSFGQGTGNEQFF. The CDR3 bases are TGCGCCAGCAGCTTCGGACAGGGAACTGGGAATGAGCAGTTCTTC. J is TRBJ2-1 and V is TRBV5-1; TRBD1 matches 8 bases. There are 15 residues in the CDR3. The germline CDR1 and CDR2 sequences are SGHRS and YFSETQ. The V gene end was trimmed by 2 bases and the J gene end by 7 bases; junction bases not matched to a gene: 8.

The chain uses TRBV14 and TRBJ2-1; D ambiguous. The V and J ends lost 5 bases and 9 bases respectively, with 17 bases between them. The CDR3 extends over 14 amino acids. The germline CDR1 and CDR2 sequences are SGHDN and FVKESK. This CDR3 is CASSFNFGGGEQFF. In DNA form, the CDR3 reads TGTGCCAGCAGCTTTAATTTCGGTGGTGGTGAGCAGTTCTTC.

The chain is built from TRBV5-6 and TRBJ2-2; no definite D call. Trimming removed 0 bases from V and 0 bases from J, with 3 bases in between. In germline, CDR1 is SGHDT, CDR2 YYEEEE. The CDR3 is 14 residues long. Written as DNA, the CDR3 is TGTGCCAGCAGCTTGGGTACGAACACCGGGGAGCTGTTTTTT. Translating it yields CASSLGTNTGELFF.

This sequence joins TRBV3-1 (or the pseudogene TRBV3-2) and TRBJ1-2; D might be TRBD1 (6 bases). V was shortened by 6 bases and J by 6 bases, with 20 bases between the two germline ends. The CDR3 consists of 15 residues. From germline, CDR1 is LGHDT and CDR2 YNNKEL (reference sequence). CDR3 region: CASRDSGVTQHGYTF. The CDR3 DNA reads TGTGCCAGCAGGGACAGCGGCGTGACACAGCATGGCTACACCTTC.

The chain is built from TRBV28 and TRBJ2-5, with a weak D call TRBD1 (6 bases). With 8 bases removed from V and 4 bases from J, the gap between germline ends came to 14 bases. Germline assignment: CDR1 MDHEN and CDR2 SYDVKM. The length of the CDR3 is 13 residues. CDR3 coding DNA: TGTGCCAGCGGTACAGGGTCAAGAGAGACCCAGTACTTC. Its translation is CASGTGSRETQYF. Drawing the rest from reference TRBV28 and TRBJ2-5, the complete variable domain is DVKVTQSSRYLVKRTGEKVFLECVQDMDHENMFWYRQDPGLGLRLIYFSYDVKMKEKGDIPEGYSVSREKKERFSLILESASTNQTSMYLCASGTGSRETQYFGPGTRLLVL.

The chain joins TRBV30 to TRBJ2-1, with TRBD2 as a possible D gene (5 bases). V lost 5 bases, J lost 1 base, and 12 bases lay in between. CDR1 and CDR2 (germline): GTSNPN, SVGIG (reference sequence). The CDR3 length is 14 residues. The CDR3 region is CAWGSGISYNEQFF. The CDR3 nucleotides are TGTGCCTGGGGGAGCGGTATTTCCTACAATGAGCAGTTCTTC.

J is TRBJ2-7 and V is TRBV10-3; tentative D call: TRBD1 (6 bases). Trimming removed 1 base at V and 6 bases at J, with 13 bases between. CDR1 and CDR2 (germline): ENHRY, SYGVKD. The CDR3 covers 14 residues. CDR3 region: CAISEFGSQGEQYF. The DNA of the CDR3 is TGTGCCATCAGTGAGTTCGGATCACAGGGCGAGCAGTACTTC.

This clone was recorded only once. The V gene is TRBV7-9, the J gene TRBJ1-2; the match to TRBD1 covers 7 bases. The CDR3 covers 16 residues. V trimming: 0 bases; J trimming: 7 bases; junction bases outside the gene matches: 11. Per germline, CDR1 SEHNR and CDR2 FQNEAQ (reference sequence). CDR3 sequence (DNA): TGTGCCAGCAGCTTAGCTGCCACGACAGGGATGGGTGGCTACACCTTC. This gives the protein CASSLAATTGMGGYTF.

The V and J genes are TRBV29-1 and TRBJ2-1, with 7 bases that match TRBD2. The CDR3 consists of 12 residues. Germline V lookup: CDR1 SQVTM, CDR2 ANQGSEA. V was clipped by 6 bases and J by 9 bases; unmatched bases: 8. CDR3 nucleotides: TGCAGCGTCCAACGGGGGGTAGGTGAGCAGTTCTTC. Protein sequence: CSVQRGVGEQFF.

The chain has TRBV4-3 and TRBJ2-7; 8 bases map to TRBD2. Germline CDR1 LGHNA, CDR2 YSLEER. V trimming: 0 bases; J trimming: 4 bases; junction bases outside the gene matches: 5. The CDR3 runs to 15 residues. For the CDR3, the DNA is TGCGCCAGCAGCCAAGATATTAGCGGGACTTACGAGCAGTACTTC. Amino acids: CASSQDISGTYEQYF.

This rearrangement joins TRBV30 to TRBJ1-4; no definite D call. Germline values: CDR1 GTSNPN, CDR2 SVGIG (reference sequence). The CDR3 length is 12 residues. The V end lost 1 base, the J end lost 16 bases, and 16 bases lay between the germline ends. CDR3 loop: CAWSGDWEGTFF. CDR3 sequence (DNA): TGTGCCTGGAGTGGGGATTGGGAGGGTACGTTTTTT.

V usage is TRBV19 and J usage is TRBJ2-1; no clear D. The CDR3 runs to 15 residues. Germline-derived CDR1 and CDR2 are LNHDA and SQIVND (reference sequence). V was cut by 0 bases and J by 4 bases, with 10 bases left in between. Here the CDR3 reads CASSIDQVIYNEQFF. CDR3 DNA sequence: TGTGCCAGTAGTATAGATCAGGTCATATACAATGAGCAGTTCTTC.

The chain employs TRBV11-2 and TRBJ2-7; perhaps TRBD1 as D (5 bases). The germline gives CDR1 SGHAT, CDR2 FQNNGV. This CDR3 is 13 amino acids long. V shed 5 bases and J shed 4 bases, with 12 bases lying between them. For the CDR3, the DNA is TGTGCCAGCAGCAACTTCCAGGGATACGAGCAGTACTTC. Translating gives CASSNFQGYEQYF. The full variable domain, in which reference TRBV11-2 and TRBJ2-7 provide the parts outside the CDR3, is EAGVAQSPRYKIIEKRQSVAFWCNPISGHATLYWYQQILGQGPKLLIQFQNNGVVDDSQLPKDRFSAERLKGVDSTLKIQPAKLEDSAVYLCASSNFQGYEQYFGPGTRLTVT.

The genes are TRBV5-6 and TRBJ2-2, with a possible D match to TRBD1 (5 bases). V was cut by 4 bases and J by 0 bases, with 13 bases left in between. CDR1 is SGHDT, CDR2 YYEEEE, per germline. The CDR3 totals 16 residues. The CDR3 DNA sequence: TGTGCCAGCAGCCGATACAGGCTAACGAACACCGGGGAGCTGTTTTTT. This translates into CASSRYRLTNTGELFF.

V and J are TRBV29-1 and TRBJ2-7, with D perhaps TRBD1 (6 bases). Trimming removed 6 bases from V and 2 bases from J, with 20 bases in between. The CDR3 contains 15 residues. Germline V gene sequence: CDR1 SQVTM, CDR2 ANQGSEA. The CDR3 DNA reads TGCAGCGTCCAGCAAGTGGGGGCGAACCCCTACGAGCAGTACTTC. It codes for CSVQQVGANPYEQYF.

The chain is built from TRBV9 and TRBJ2-2; 7 nucleotides match TRBD1. This CDR3 is built from 15 residues. The germline CDR1 and CDR2 sequences are SGDLS and YYNGEE. V gave up 3 bases and J gave up 4 bases; unmatched junction bases: 6. CDR3: CASSGSTGVTGELFF. The CDR3 DNA reads as TGTGCCAGCAGCGGGAGCACAGGGGTCACCGGGGAGCTGTTTTTT.

The V call is TRBV5-5, the J call TRBJ2-6; 7 nucleotides line up with TRBD2. The J segment lost 2 bases and the V segment lost 3 bases, leaving 8 bases of the junction unmatched. CDR3 length equals 17 residues. The V gene's germline CDR1 is SGHKS and CDR2 YYEKEE (reference sequence). The CDR3 loop is CASSSRDYGAGANVLTF. In DNA, the CDR3 is TGTGCCAGCAGCTCCCGGGACTACGGCGCTGGGGCCAACGTCCTGACTTTC.

The V and J genes are TRBV19 and TRBJ1-2; 12 bases align to TRBD1. Germline CDR1 LNHDA, CDR2 SQIVND (reference sequence). J lost 8 bases, V lost 11 bases, and 9 bases had no gene match. The CDR3 has 13 amino acids. Here the CDR3 DNA reads TGTGCCGTCCGGGACAGGGGGCTTGGAGGCTACACCTTC. Translation gives CAVRDRGLGGYTF.

CDR3 sequence reads: CAIGDWRGVENTGELFF. CDR3 DNA: TGTGCCATCGGGGACTGGCGGGGGGTCGAGAACACCGGGGAGCTGTTTTTT. The chain uses TRBV10-3 and TRBJ2-2, with 8 positions matching TRBD2. The CDR3 contains 17 residues. Germline CDR1 ENHRY, CDR2 SYGVKD. The ends lost 8 bases at V and 1 base at J; junction bases unmatched: 12.

This chain links TRBV30 with TRBJ1-1; weak D call: TRBD1 (6 bases). Between the trimmed V and J ends, which lost 5 bases and 4 bases, there was a span of 11 bases. Germline CDR1 GTSNPN, CDR2 SVGIG (reference sequence). There are 12 residues in the CDR3. CDR3 residues: CAWGDTATEAFF. The CDR3 DNA reads TGTGCCTGGGGGGACACGGCCACTGAAGCTTTCTTT.

The chain recombines TRBV9 with TRBJ2-1; 8 nucleotides line up with TRBD2. Per the germline V gene, CDR1 is SGDLS and CDR2 is YYNGEE. Trimming took 3 bases from V and 1 from J; bases not matched to a gene: 3. This CDR3 is built from 15 residues. This chain's CDR3 is CASSETSVSYNEQFF. CDR3 DNA sequence: TGTGCCAGCAGCGAGACTAGCGTATCCTACAATGAGCAGTTCTTC. The whole variable domain, filled in from reference TRBV9 and TRBJ2-1, reads DSGVTQTPKHLITATGQRVTLRCSPRSGDLSVYWYQQSLDQGLQFLIQYYNGEERAKGNILERFSAQQFPDLHSELNLSSLELGDSALYFCASSETSVSYNEQFFGPGTRLTVL.

This chain links TRBV28 with TRBJ2-3; possible D gene TRBD2, 5 bases. Trimming left V 4 bases short and J 4 bases short, with 15 bases between. Germline values: CDR1 MDHEN, CDR2 SYDVKM. This CDR3 is built from 15 residues. The CDR3 DNA is TGTGCCAGCAGTTCGTACAGCGACGGGGCAGATACGCAGTATTTT. Translating it yields CASSSYSDGADTQYF.

V usage is TRBV5-3 and J usage is TRBJ2-7; 8 nucleotides match TRBD2. TRBV5-3 is flagged as an ORF with uncertain function. The length of the CDR3 is 14 residues. V lost 4 bases to trimming and J lost 4 bases; unmatched junction nucleotides: 7. CDR3 sequence: CARSRGLAGYEQYF. The CDR3 coding sequence is TGTGCCAGAAGCCGAGGACTAGCCGGGTACGAGCAGTACTTC.

CDR3 bases: TGTGCCAGCAGTTACCTTGCAGGGTCCTACGAGCAGTACTTC. Translation: CASSYLAGSYEQYF. The chain links TRBV6-2 or TRBV6-3 to TRBJ2-7, with D possibly matching TRBD1 (5 bases). The CDR3 spans 14 residues. Germline V gene data show CDR1 as MNHEY and CDR2 as SVGEGT. The V end lost 2 bases, the J end lost 1 base, and 9 bases lay between the germline ends.

This clone showed up just once. This chain joins TRBV4-3 and TRBJ2-7; possible D gene TRBD1, 6 bases. CDR1 is LGHNA and CDR2 is YSLEER in the germline V gene. This CDR3 comprises 13 residues. Trimming took 1 base from V and 7 from J, leaving 11 bases between them. DNA of the CDR3: TGCGCCAGCAGCCAAGCCAGGGGCGGGGAGCAGTACTTC. The encoded protein is CASSQARGGEQYF.

This rearrangement joins TRBV7-8 to TRBJ2-4, with 7 positions matching TRBD2. V shed 1 base, J shed 0 bases, and the junction held 3 bases outside the gene matches. The germline V gene encodes CDR1 SGHVS and CDR2 FQNEAQ. The CDR3 covers 16 residues. Here the CDR3 DNA reads TGTGCCAGCAGCTTAGTCGGGGGGTTAGCCAAAAACATTCAGTACTTC. This gives the protein CASSLVGGLAKNIQYF.

This clone is a singleton in its sample. Here the CDR3 DNA reads TGCAGCGCCTGGGGAGCCACAGATACGCAGTATTTT. Residues: CSAWGATDTQYF. This rearrangement joins TRBV29-1 to TRBJ2-3, with D tentatively TRBD2 (5 bases). CDR1 and CDR2 from the germline V gene are SQVTM and ANQGSEA. V lost 7 bases, J lost 2 bases, and 10 bases lay in between. The CDR3 contains 12 residues.

The chain links TRBV6-4 to TRBJ2-3; D ambiguous. The germline V gene encodes CDR1 MRHNA and CDR2 SNTAGT. The length of the CDR3 is 13 residues. Trimming took off 6 bases at V and 0 bases at J, with 7 bases between the two ends. The CDR3 here is CASSDTSTDTQYF. The CDR3, as DNA: TGTGCCAGCAGCGATACTAGCACAGATACGCAGTATTTT.

This chain links TRBV21-1 with TRBJ2-7; the listed D gene, TRBD2, was not tested against the DNA. TRBV21-1 is noted as a pseudogene. The CDR3 is made up of 16 amino acids. CDR3 in DNA: TGTGCCAGCAGCAGTTCTAGCGGGAGGCCATCCTACGAGCAGTACTTC. It specifies CASSSSSGRPSYEQYF.

The chain carries TRBV19 and TRBJ2-7, with 13 bases that match TRBD2. Germline lookup yields CDR1 LNHDA and CDR2 SQIVND (reference sequence). V shed 4 bases and J 1 base; nucleotides not matched to a gene: 7. The CDR3 is 17 residues long. Written as DNA, the CDR3 is TGTGCCAGTAGTAACTCACCGGGACTAGCGGGATCCTACGAGCAGTACTTC. Translated, it gives CASSNSPGLAGSYEQYF.